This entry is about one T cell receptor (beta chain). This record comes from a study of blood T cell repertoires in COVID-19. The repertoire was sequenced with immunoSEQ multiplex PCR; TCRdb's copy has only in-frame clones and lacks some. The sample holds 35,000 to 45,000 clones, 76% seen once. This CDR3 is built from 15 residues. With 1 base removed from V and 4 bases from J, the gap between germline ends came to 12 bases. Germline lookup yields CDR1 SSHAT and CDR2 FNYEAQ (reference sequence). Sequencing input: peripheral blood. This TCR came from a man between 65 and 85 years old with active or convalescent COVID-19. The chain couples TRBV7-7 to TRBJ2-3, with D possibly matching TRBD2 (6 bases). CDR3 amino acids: CASSLGGGFPDTQYF. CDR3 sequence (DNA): TGTGCCAGCAGCTTAGGCGGAGGGTTTCCAGATACGCAGTATTTT.